Shown below are 11 T cell receptor beta chains from a single sample sequenced in a study of blood T cell repertoires in COVID-19 (dated by TCRdb to 2020 to 2022). The library was generated by the immunoSEQ multiplex PCR assay. In its TCRdb copy, this immuneACCESS table keeps in-frame sequences only and misses some clones. Where compared with another copy, unresolved V genes explain less than half of these, and the others have no known cause. Here the sample has some 50,000 clones; 80% to 90% occur a single time. The biggest ten clones account for 7% to 9.5% of the sample. Sequences were obtained from peripheral blood. The receptors originated from a man in his forties or fifties with active COVID-19.

CDR3 nucleotide sequence: TGCGCCAGCAGCCAAGACAGTTACCGGGACAGGGGGTTCTACGAGCAGTACTTC. Protein sequence: CASSQDSYRDRGFYEQYF. The chain links TRBV4-3 to TRBJ2-7, with 11 bases that match TRBD1. V gave up 0 bases and J gave up 3 bases; unmatched junction bases: 10. The CDR3 has 18 amino acids. CDR1 and CDR2 from the germline V gene are LGHNA and YSLEER.

The chain combines TRBV4-1 with TRBJ2-7; possible D gene TRBD1, 6 bases. Germline V gene data show CDR1 as MGHRA and CDR2 as YSYEKL. Trimming cost V 4 bases and J 0 bases, with 13 bases left between them. There are 15 residues in the CDR3. CDR3 nucleotide sequence: TGCGCCAGCAGCCCATCAGGGACAAGCTCCTACGAGCAGTACTTC. Its protein product is CASSPSGTSSYEQYF.

The chain links TRBV6-2 or TRBV6-3 to TRBJ2-7, with 12 bases that match TRBD1. V trimming: 6 bases; J trimming: 3 bases; junction bases outside the gene matches: 6. This CDR3 is built from 15 residues. CDR1 and CDR2 from the germline V gene are MNHEY and SVGEGT. As DNA, the CDR3 is TGTGCCAGCAGCCCCGGGACAGGGGGCTTCTACGAGCAGTACTTC. Translated: CASSPGTGGFYEQYF.

The chain links TRBV27 to TRBJ2-2, with D possibly matching TRBD2 (5 bases). The germline CDR1 and CDR2 sequences are MNHEY and SMNVEV (reference sequence). CDR3 length: 13 residues. The V end was cut by 1 base, the J end by 6 bases, with 6 bases between. CDR3 amino acids: CASSLWTAGELFF. The CDR3 region has the DNA TGTGCCAGCAGTTTATGGACTGCCGGGGAGCTGTTTTTT.

The rearrangement uses TRBV3-1 (or the pseudogene TRBV3-2) and TRBJ1-2; TRBD1 is a possible D gene (5 bases). The CDR3 loop spans 15 amino acids. Germline V gene sequence: CDR1 LGHDT, CDR2 YNNKEL (reference sequence). V lost 1 base and J lost 6, with 15 bases in between. The CDR3: CASSQGPLGENGYTF. Written as DNA, the CDR3 is TGTGCCAGCAGCCAAGGGCCTCTAGGGGAAAATGGCTACACCTTC.

V gene TRBV7-9 combines with J gene TRBJ2-4; D is uncertain. Trimming stripped 1 base from V and 8 bases from J, with 6 bases between. Per the germline V gene, CDR1 is SEHNR and CDR2 is FQNEAQ (reference sequence). The CDR3 runs 12 residues. In DNA form, the CDR3 reads TGTGCCAGCAGCTTAGATCGGGACATTCAGTACTTC. Residues: CASSLDRDIQYF.

V usage is TRBV2 and J usage is TRBJ1-6; possibly TRBD1 for D (5 bases). Germline assignment: CDR1 SNHLY and CDR2 FYNNEI. V lost 7 bases to trimming and J lost 3 bases, with 13 bases between them. The CDR3 has 15 residues. CDR3 in amino acids: CASTGQDNYNSPLHF. The CDR3, as DNA: TGTGCCAGCACGGGCCAGGACAACTATAATTCACCCCTCCACTTT.

The chain employs TRBV28 and TRBJ1-3, with TRBD1 as a possible D gene (5 bases). The ends were cut back, 7 bases at V and 5 bases at J, with 18 bases in the middle. Germline V CDR1 and CDR2: MDHEN, SYDVKM. The length of the CDR3 is 15 residues. CDR3 sequence reads: CASTDIDRKRNTIYF. The CDR3 coding sequence is TGTGCCAGCACCGATATAGACAGAAAGCGAAACACCATATATTTT. Drawing the rest from reference TRBV28 and TRBJ1-3, the complete variable domain is DVKVTQSSRYLVKRTGEKVFLECVQDMDHENMFWYRQDPGLGLRLIYFSYDVKMKEKGDIPEGYSVSREKKERFSLILESASTNQTSMYLCASTDIDRKRNTIYFGEGSWLTVV.

This clone was seen once. CDR3 nucleotides: TGCAGTGCTAGTAAACAGGGTTACGAGCAGTACTTC. Residues: CSASKQGYEQYF. The gene calls are TRBV20-1 and TRBJ2-7; perhaps TRBD1 as D (6 bases). The V end lost 3 bases, the J end lost 4 bases, and 10 bases lay between the germline ends. Germline V gene data show CDR1 as DFQATT and CDR2 as SNEGSKA (reference sequence). There are 12 residues in the CDR3.

The chain links TRBV27 to TRBJ2-7, with TRBD2 matching 10 bases. The junction had 6 bases not matched to a gene; V was cut back by 10 bases and J by 3 bases. The CDR3 extends over 13 amino acids. Germline lookup yields CDR1 MNHEY and CDR2 SMNVEV (reference sequence). CDR3 sequence: CATGTSAFYEQYF. CDR3 sequence (DNA): TGTGCCACCGGGACTAGCGCCTTCTACGAGCAGTACTTC.

The gene calls are TRBV4-2 and TRBJ2-1; D not resolved. V shed 1 base and J shed 1 base, with 11 bases lying between them. This CDR3 is 16 amino acids long. Germline-derived CDR1 and CDR2 are LGHNA and YNFKEQ. The CDR3 nucleotides are TGTGCCAGCAGCCAAGGGGCAGTCGCTTCCTACAATGAGCAGTTCTTC. It encodes CASSQGAVASYNEQFF.